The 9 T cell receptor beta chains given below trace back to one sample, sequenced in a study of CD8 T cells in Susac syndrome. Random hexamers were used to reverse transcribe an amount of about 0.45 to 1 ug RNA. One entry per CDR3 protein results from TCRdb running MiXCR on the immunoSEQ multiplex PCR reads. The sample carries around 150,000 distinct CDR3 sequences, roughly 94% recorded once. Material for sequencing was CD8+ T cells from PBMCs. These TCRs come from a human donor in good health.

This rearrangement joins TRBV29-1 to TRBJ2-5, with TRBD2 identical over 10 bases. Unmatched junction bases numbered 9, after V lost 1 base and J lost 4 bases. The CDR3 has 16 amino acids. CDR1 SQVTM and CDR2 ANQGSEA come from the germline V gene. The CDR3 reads CSVEGTSGGSRETQYF. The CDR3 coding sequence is TGCAGCGTTGAAGGGACTAGCGGAGGGAGCAGAGAGACCCAGTACTTC.

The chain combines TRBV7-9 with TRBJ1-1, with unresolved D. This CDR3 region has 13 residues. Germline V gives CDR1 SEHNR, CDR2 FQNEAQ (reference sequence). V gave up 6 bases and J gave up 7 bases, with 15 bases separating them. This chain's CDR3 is CASRQRTGSEAFF. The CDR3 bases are TGTGCCAGCAGACAACGGACGGGGAGTGAAGCTTTCTTT.

CDR3 loop: CASSQTDPGGRGYTF. The CDR3 DNA reads TGCGCCAGCAGTCAAACCGACCCAGGGGGCCGTGGCTACACCTTC. This chain connects TRBV23-1 to TRBJ1-2, with 8 positions matching TRBD1. TRBV23-1 is an ORF; its function is uncertain. After removal of 2 bases from V and 7 bases from J, the junction contained 9 bases not matched to a gene. The CDR3 is 15 amino acids.

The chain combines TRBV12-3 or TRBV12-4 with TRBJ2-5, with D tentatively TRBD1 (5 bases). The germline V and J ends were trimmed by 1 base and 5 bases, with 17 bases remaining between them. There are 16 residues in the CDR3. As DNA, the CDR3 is TGTGCCAGCAGTTTAGGAAGGGGTGGTGTGCGGGAGACCCAGTACTTC. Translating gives CASSLGRGGVRETQYF.

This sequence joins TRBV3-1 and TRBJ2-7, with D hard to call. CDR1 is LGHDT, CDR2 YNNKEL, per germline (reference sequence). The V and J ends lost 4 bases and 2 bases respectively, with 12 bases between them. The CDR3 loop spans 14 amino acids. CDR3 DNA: TGTGCCAGCAGCCGATCAGACGGCACCTACGAGCAGTACTTC. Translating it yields CASSRSDGTYEQYF.

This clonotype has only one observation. The chain's CDR3 is CASSDYPGRSYNEQFF. The CDR3 DNA reads as TGTGCCAGCAGTGACTACCCAGGGAGGTCCTACAATGAGCAGTTCTTC. The gene calls are TRBV6-4 and TRBJ2-1; D may be TRBD2 (6 bases). The germline V gene has CDR1 MRHNA and CDR2 SNTAGT. The CDR3 length is 16 residues. With 1 base removed from V and 1 base from J, the gap between germline ends came to 11 bases.

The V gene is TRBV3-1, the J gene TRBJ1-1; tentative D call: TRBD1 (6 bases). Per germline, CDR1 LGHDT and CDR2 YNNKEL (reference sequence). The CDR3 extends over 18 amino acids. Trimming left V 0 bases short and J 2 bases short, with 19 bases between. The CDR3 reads CASSQEKPGQRLNTEAFF. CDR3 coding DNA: TGTGCCAGCAGCCAAGAGAAACCAGGACAGCGCCTAAACACTGAAGCTTTCTTT.

The CDR3 loop reads CASSLSGDRGEAFF. CDR3 coding DNA: TGTGCCAGCAGTTTATCTGGCGACAGGGGCGAAGCTTTCTTT. This chain connects TRBV27 to TRBJ1-1, with 8 bases fitting TRBD1. Germline V gene data show CDR1 as MNHEY and CDR2 as SMNVEV (reference sequence). V dropped 0 bases and J dropped 8; count of bases not matched to a gene: 5. This CDR3 is 14 amino acids long.

The CDR3 region has the DNA TGCGCCAGCAGTCCTACTAGTCTGGGAAATACGCAGTATTTT. As protein: CASSPTSLGNTQYF. The genes are TRBV4-1 and TRBJ2-3; D perhaps matches TRBD2 (5 bases). CDR3 length equals 14 residues. From germline, CDR1 is MGHRA and CDR2 YSYEKL. V lost 6 bases, J lost 7 bases, and 17 bases lay in between.